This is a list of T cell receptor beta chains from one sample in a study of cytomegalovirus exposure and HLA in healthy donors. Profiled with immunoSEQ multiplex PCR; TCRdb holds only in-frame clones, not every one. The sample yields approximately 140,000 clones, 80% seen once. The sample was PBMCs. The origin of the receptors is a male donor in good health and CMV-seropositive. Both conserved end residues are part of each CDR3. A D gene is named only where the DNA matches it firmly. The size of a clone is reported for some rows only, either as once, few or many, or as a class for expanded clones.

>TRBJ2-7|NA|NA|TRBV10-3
CATQQRLTRTEPYEQYF
TGTGCCACCCAGCAGAGACTAACCCGAACAGAGCCCTACGAGCAGTACTTC
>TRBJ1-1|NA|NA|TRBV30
CAWSPKSPAEGTEAFF
TGTGCCTGGAGTCCGAAAAGTCCGGCGGAGGGCACTGAAGCTTTCTTT
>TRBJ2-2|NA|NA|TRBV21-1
CASSKGGGELFF
TGTGCCAGCAGCAAGGGAGGCGGGGAGCTGTTTTTT
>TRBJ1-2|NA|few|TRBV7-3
CASSLGLTTDGYTF
TGTGCCAGCAGCTTGGGACTGACGACTGATGGCTACACCTTC
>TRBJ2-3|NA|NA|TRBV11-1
CASSPGTDTQYF
TGTGCCAGCAGCCCGGGGACAGATACGCAGTATTTT
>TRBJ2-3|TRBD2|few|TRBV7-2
CASSGREGHRDTQYF
TGTGCCAGCAGCGGCCGGGAGGGCCATAGAGATACGCAGTATTTT
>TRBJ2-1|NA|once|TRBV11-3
CASSQGGAGGNEQFF
TGTGCCAGCTCCCAAGGGGGGGCCGGGGGCAATGAGCAGTTCTTC
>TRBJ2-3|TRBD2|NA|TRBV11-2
CASSFQRELDTQYF
TGTGCCAGCAGCTTCCAGCGGGAGTTAGATACGCAGTATTTT
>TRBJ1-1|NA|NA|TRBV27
CASSSGQNTEAFF
TGTGCCAGCAGCTCAGGACAGAACACTGAAGCTTTCTTT
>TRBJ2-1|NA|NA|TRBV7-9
CASSLAGLNNEQFF
TGTGCCAGCAGCTTAGCCGGACTCAACAATGAGCAGTTCTTC
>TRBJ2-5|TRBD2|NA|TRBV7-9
CAAGTSGQETQYF
TGTGCCGCCGGGACTAGCGGACAAGAGACCCAGTACTTC
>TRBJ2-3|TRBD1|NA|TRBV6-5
CATPGTGGTDTQYF
TGTGCCACCCCCGGAACAGGGGGTACAGATACGCAGTATTTT
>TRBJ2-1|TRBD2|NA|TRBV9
CASSAGTSVYNEQFF
TGTGCCAGCAGCGCCGGGACTAGCGTATACAATGAGCAGTTCTTC
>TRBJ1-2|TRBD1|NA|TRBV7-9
CASSLEGTGYGYTF
TGTGCCAGCAGCTTAGAGGGGACAGGCTATGGCTACACCTTC
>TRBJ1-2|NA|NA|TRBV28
CASSPPGISNYGYTF
TGTGCCAGCAGTCCCCCAGGTATCAGTAACTATGGCTACACCTTC
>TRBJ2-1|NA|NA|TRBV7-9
CASSSFSWASTPGNEQFF
TGTGCCAGCAGCTCCTTTTCGTGGGCCTCCACCCCAGGAAATGAGCAGTTCTTC
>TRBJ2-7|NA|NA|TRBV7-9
CASSSDSYSYEQYF
TGTGCCAGCAGCTCGGACAGTTACTCCTACGAGCAGTACTTC
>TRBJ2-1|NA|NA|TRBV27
CASSWGGVDNEQFF
TGTGCCAGCAGTTGGGGCGGGGTGGACAATGAGCAGTTCTTC
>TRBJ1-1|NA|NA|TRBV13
CAGQPGAAGAFF
TGTGCCGGCCAACCAGGGGCCGCGGGCGCTTTCTTT
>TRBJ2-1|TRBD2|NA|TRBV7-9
CASSTGLAGVGADEQFF
TGTGCCAGCAGCACAGGACTAGCGGGAGTCGGGGCGGATGAGCAGTTCTTC
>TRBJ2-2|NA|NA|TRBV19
CASSARGGARNGELFF
TGTGCCAGTAGTGCCCGTGGGGGGGCGCGAAACGGGGAGCTGTTTTTT
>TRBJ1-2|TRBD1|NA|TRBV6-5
CATHPGQGSYGYTF
TGTGCCACCCATCCGGGACAGGGGTCCTATGGCTACACCTTC
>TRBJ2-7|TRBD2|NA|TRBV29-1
CSVEVDGGSYEQYF
TGCAGCGTTGAAGTCGACGGGGGGTCCTACGAGCAGTACTTC
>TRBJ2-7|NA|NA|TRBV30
CAWSSQGYEQYF
TGTGCCTGGAGTTCACAGGGCTACGAGCAGTACTTC
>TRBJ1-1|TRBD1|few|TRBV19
CASSRDSTEAFF
TGTGCCAGTAGTAGGGACAGTACTGAAGCTTTCTTT
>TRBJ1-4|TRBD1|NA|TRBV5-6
CASSRDRGTNEKLFF
TGTGCCAGCAGCCGGGACAGGGGGACTAATGAAAAACTGTTTTTT
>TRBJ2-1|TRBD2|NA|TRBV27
CASSPSSAGAGGQFF
TGTGCCAGCAGTCCTTCCTCAGCGGGGGCCGGGGGGCAGTTCTTC
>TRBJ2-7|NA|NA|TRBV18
CASSPLRGGLAGNYEQYF
TGTGCCAGCTCACCCCTAAGAGGTGGGCTGGCAGGGAACTACGAGCAGTACTTC
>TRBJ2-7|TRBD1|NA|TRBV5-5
CASSRGTGSYEQYF
TGTGCCAGCAGCCGCGGGACAGGGTCCTACGAGCAGTACTTC
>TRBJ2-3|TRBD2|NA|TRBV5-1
CASSEPSGEDTQYF
TGCGCCAGCAGCGAACCTAGCGGGGAAGATACGCAGTATTTT
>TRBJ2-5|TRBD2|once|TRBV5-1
CASSLGLAGGLSETQYF
TGCGCCAGCAGCTTGGGACTAGCGGGGGGGCTTTCCGAGACCCAGTACTTC
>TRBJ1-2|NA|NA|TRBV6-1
CASSEADRLNYGYTF
TGTGCCAGCAGTGAAGCCGACAGGCTGAACTATGGCTACACCTTC
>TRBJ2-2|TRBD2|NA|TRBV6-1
CASTSGDPTGELFF
TGTGCCAGCACGAGCGGGGACCCTACCGGGGAGCTGTTTTTT
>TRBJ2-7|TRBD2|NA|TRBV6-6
CASSMDETSTREQYF
TGTGCCAGCAGTATGGACGAGACTAGCACGCGCGAGCAGTACTTC
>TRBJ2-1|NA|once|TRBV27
CASSFRQGNDEQFF
TGTGCCAGCAGTTTCCGTCAGGGGAACGATGAGCAGTTCTTC
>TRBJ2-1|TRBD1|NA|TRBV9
CASSGDRVSYNEQFF
TGTGCCAGCAGCGGGGACAGGGTCTCCTACAATGAGCAGTTCTTC
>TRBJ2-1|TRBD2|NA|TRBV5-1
CASSLTPLAGGNNEQFF
TGCGCCAGCAGCCTCACTCCCCTAGCGGGAGGGAACAATGAGCAGTTCTTC
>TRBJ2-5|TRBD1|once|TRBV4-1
CASSRPGQEETQYF
TGCGCCAGCAGCCGGCCGGGACAGGAAGAGACCCAGTACTTC
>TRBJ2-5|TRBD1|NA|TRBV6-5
CASSQGQAIGETQYF
TGTGCCAGCAGCCAAGGACAGGCGATCGGGGAGACCCAGTACTTC
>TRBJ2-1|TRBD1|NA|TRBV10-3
CAISEQGDPGKGQEQFF
TGTGCCATCAGCGAACAAGGGGATCCGGGTAAGGGACAGGAGCAGTTCTTC
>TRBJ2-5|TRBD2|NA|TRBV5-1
CASSLEPTSGRGETQYF
TGCGCCAGCAGCTTGGAACCGACTAGCGGGAGAGGCGAGACCCAGTACTTC
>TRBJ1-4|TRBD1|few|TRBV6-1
CASSDRGPEKLFF
TGTGCCAGCAGTGACAGGGGGCCTGAAAAACTGTTTTTT
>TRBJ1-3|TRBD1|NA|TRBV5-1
CASSLGDRLWGLIGNTIYF
TGCGCCAGCAGCTTGGGGGACAGGCTGTGGGGCCTCATTGGAAACACCATATATTTT
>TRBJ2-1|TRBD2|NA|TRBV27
CASSLYGSGGDNEQFF
TGTGCCAGCAGTTTATATGGTAGCGGGGGGGACAATGAGCAGTTCTTC
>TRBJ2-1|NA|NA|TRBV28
CASSLASGSGFEQFF
TGTGCCAGCAGTTTGGCTTCGGGAAGCGGGTTTGAGCAGTTCTTC
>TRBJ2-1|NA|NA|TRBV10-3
CAISEYRVNEQFF
TGTGCCATCAGTGAATACAGGGTCAATGAGCAGTTCTTC
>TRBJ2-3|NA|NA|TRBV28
CASSLGAELTDTQYF
TGTGCCAGCAGTTTAGGGGCAGAGCTCACAGATACGCAGTATTTT
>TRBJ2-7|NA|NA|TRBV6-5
CASSRETASYEQYF
TGTGCCAGCAGTCGGGAGACAGCCTCCTACGAGCAGTACTTC
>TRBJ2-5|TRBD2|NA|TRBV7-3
CASSSGASGGGGETQYF
TGTGCCAGCAGCTCCGGGGCTAGCGGGGGGGGCGGAGAGACCCAGTACTTC
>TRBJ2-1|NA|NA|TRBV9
CASSSSGEQFF
TGTGCCAGCAGCTCAAGCGGCGAGCAGTTCTTC